These 32 T cell receptor beta chains came from one sample sequenced in a study of CD8 T cells in ankylosing spondylitis (TCRdb year 2017). The study at large found these results: A TCR beta motif of about eight highly homologous amino acid variants appeared characteristic of blood from ankylosing spondylitis patients.

The method behind the library was 5' RACE. The sequencer listed for this sample is Illumina HiSeq 2500. The public reads were quality trimmed at Q25 with fastp and then assembled into clones with MiXCR by TCRdb, keeping productive beta chains. Under each unique CDR3 protein, matching rows form one entry showing the most common genes and DNA. This sample gives 450,000 or so distinct CDR3 sequences in total; 25% to 30% of them show up just once. The leading ten clones occupy roughly 1% of the sample. The antigens for these receptors are not known. The sample taken for sequencing was blood, either unsorted or a sorted T cell fraction (not recorded which). These receptors all come from a male donor with ankylosing spondylitis.

This clonotype was seen a handful of times. The CDR3 region has the DNA TGCAGCGCCTCGAGCGGAGGGGGCTACACCTTC. Its translation: CSASSGGGYTF. V and J are TRBV29-1 and TRBJ1-2; D remains unclear. V was clipped by 7 bases and J by 8 bases, with 14 bases between them. The CDR3 has 11 amino acids. Germline loops: CDR1 SQVTM, CDR2 ANQGSEA.

This clonotype has more than one count but fewer than ten. The V call is TRBV12-3 or TRBV12-4, the J call TRBJ1-2; D remains unclear. The CDR3 is 16 amino acids. Deletions cut 5 bases from V and 0 bases from J, with 16 bases between. The CDR3 loop reads CASSLLAGATNYGYTF. CDR3 coding DNA: TGTGCCAGCAGTCTGCTAGCCGGAGCGACTAACTATGGCTACACCTTC.

V usage is TRBV24-1 and J usage is TRBJ2-1; D gene unclear. Germline CDR1 reads KGHDR; CDR2 reads SFDVKD. This CDR3 comprises 13 residues. V lost 8 bases, J lost 0 bases, and 7 bases lay in between. For the CDR3, the DNA is TGTGCCACCAAGGAAGGCTCCTACAATGAGCAGTTCTTC. Its protein is CATKEGSYNEQFF.

The chain joins TRBV4-2 to TRBJ2-3; D gene unclear. The V gene lost 1 base and the J gene lost 0 bases, with 8 bases spanning the gap. The CDR3 runs 15 residues. The germline V gene has CDR1 LGHNA and CDR2 YNFKEQ. The CDR3 DNA follows: TGTGCCAGCAGCCAAGCCCGGCCTAGCACAGATACGCAGTATTTT. Protein sequence: CASSQARPSTDTQYF.

This sequence joins TRBV15 and TRBJ2-7; D call uncertain. The CDR3 consists of 15 residues. The V end lost 0 bases, the J end lost 4 bases, and 13 bases lay between the germline ends. Germline V gene lookup returns CDR1 LNHNV and CDR2 YYDKDF (reference sequence). The CDR3 loop is CATSRDPDRTYEQYF. CDR3 DNA sequence: TGTGCCACCAGCAGAGATCCTGACCGAACATACGAGCAGTACTTC. The full variable domain, completed using reference TRBV15 and TRBJ2-7, is DAMVIQNPRYQVTQFGKPVTLSCSQTLNHNVMYWYQQKSSQAPKLLFHYYDKDFNNEADTPDNFQSRRPNTSFCFLDIRSPGLGDTAMYLCATSRDPDRTYEQYFGPGTRLTVT.

This clonotype was counted only a few times. The chain carries TRBV24-1 and TRBJ2-3; maybe TRBD2 (6 bases). CDR1 and CDR2 (germline): KGHDR, SFDVKD. This CDR3 contains 16 residues. The germline V and J ends were trimmed by 4 bases and 3 bases, with 16 bases remaining between them. As DNA, the CDR3 is TGTGCCACCAGTGAGCCGGGAGCGTCAAAAACAGATACGCAGTATTTT. This encodes CATSEPGASKTDTQYF.

This clonotype was picked up many times. The chain couples TRBV5-1 to TRBJ2-1; 12 positions agree with TRBD2. With V trimmed by 6 bases and J by 9 bases, 10 bases remained unmatched. Germline CDR1 SGHRS, CDR2 YFSETQ. The CDR3 spans 15 residues. The CDR3 loop reads CASTFRLAGDGEQFF. Written as DNA, the CDR3 is TGCGCCAGCACCTTTAGACTAGCGGGAGACGGTGAGCAGTTCTTC. The variable domain in full, completed from reference TRBV5-1 and TRBJ2-1, reads KAGVTQTPRYLIKTRGQQVTLSCSPISGHRSVSWYQQTPGQGLQFLFEYFSETQRNKGNFPGRFSGRQFSNSRSEMNVSTLELGDSALYLCASTFRLAGDGEQFFGPGTRLTVL.

V is TRBV15 and J is TRBJ1-5; 8 bases are a match to TRBD1. CDR1 LNHNV and CDR2 YYDKDF come from the germline V gene (reference sequence). CDR3 length equals 17 residues. V dropped 0 bases and J dropped 6; count of bases not matched to a gene: 10. The CDR3 sequence: CATSRDGKTGDGQPQHF. In nucleotides, the CDR3 is TGTGCCACCAGCAGAGATGGTAAGACAGGGGATGGTCAGCCCCAGCATTTT.

This clonotype was picked up a small number of times. V is TRBV29-1 and J is TRBJ2-5; TRBD2 aligns across 10 bases. CDR1 SQVTM and CDR2 ANQGSEA come from the germline V gene. J lost 3 bases, V lost 8 bases, and 15 bases had no gene match. The CDR3 runs 16 residues. The CDR3 reads CSLRWPGLAHEETQYF. Written as DNA, the CDR3 is TGCAGCCTTCGATGGCCGGGACTAGCGCACGAAGAGACCCAGTACTTC.

This chain links TRBV7-2 with TRBJ2-1; no definite D call. Germline CDR1 SGHTA, CDR2 FQGNSA. Deletions cut 4 bases from V and 9 bases from J, with 13 bases between. The CDR3 runs 13 residues. The CDR3 DNA sequence: TGTGCCAGCAGCTCCGATACTGGCAGTGAGCAGTTCTTC. It specifies CASSSDTGSEQFF.

The chain joins TRBV6-5 to TRBJ2-7, with TRBD2 matching over 8 bases. This CDR3 contains 14 residues. The trim removed 2 bases at V and 6 bases at J, leaving 6 bases unmatched. Germline V gene sequence: CDR1 MNHEY, CDR2 SVGAGI. The CDR3 sequence is CASSYTSGPGEQYV. The CDR3 nucleotides are TGTGCCAGCAGTTACACTAGCGGACCGGGCGAGCAGTACGTC.

The V call is TRBV10-3, the J call TRBJ2-1; 7 bases fit TRBD2. The CDR3 consists of 14 residues. After removal of 6 bases from V and 3 bases from J, the junction contained 5 bases not matched to a gene. Germline CDR1 ENHRY, CDR2 SYGVKD. The CDR3 region has the DNA TGTGCCATCAGGGAGGGAGGGGACTACAATGAGCAGTTCTTC. Its translation: CAIREGGDYNEQFF.

In this sample, this clonotype turned up a few times. The chain couples TRBV29-1 to TRBJ2-1; TRBD2 is a possible D gene (5 bases). V was clipped by 0 bases and J by 6 bases, with 9 bases between them. Per the germline V gene, CDR1 is SQVTM and CDR2 is ANQGSEA. This CDR3 has 13 residues. The CDR3: CSVEDSGSNEQFF. CDR3 nucleotide sequence: TGCAGCGTTGAAGATTCGGGGAGCAATGAGCAGTTCTTC.

V gene TRBV2 combines with J gene TRBJ2-2; the match to TRBD1 covers 7 bases. The CDR3 length is 15 residues. Trimming removed 8 bases from V and 0 bases from J; junction bases left unmatched: 6. Germline V gene data show CDR1 as SNHLY and CDR2 as FYNNEI. CDR3 DNA sequence: TGTGCCAGCCGGTTGACAGGGACGAACACCGGGGAGCTGTTTTTT. Its translation is CASRLTGTNTGELFF.

This clonotype was recorded a few times. This chain links TRBV5-5 with TRBJ2-3, with TRBD2 matching 10 bases. J was trimmed by 2 bases and V by 4 bases; bases with no gene match: 13. Germline lookup yields CDR1 SGHKS and CDR2 YYEKEE (reference sequence). The CDR3 loop spans 18 amino acids. This CDR3 reads CASSPAKGSGRLTDTQYF. The CDR3, as DNA: TGTGCCAGCAGCCCGGCAAAGGGTAGCGGGAGGCTCACAGATACGCAGTATTTT.

The V gene is TRBV12-3 or TRBV12-4, the J gene TRBJ2-5, with a possible D match to TRBD2 (6 bases). V was cut by 6 bases and J by 2 bases, with 16 bases left in between. The CDR3 covers 15 residues. The CDR3 coding sequence is TGTGCCAGCAGGCGGGCCTCCGGGAGTCAAGAGACCCAGTACTTC. It yields the protein CASRRASGSQETQYF.

This clonotype was detected only a few times. The genes are TRBV29-1 and TRBJ1-1; D is undetermined. This CDR3 region has 13 residues. The V and J ends lost 4 bases and 1 base respectively, with 10 bases between them. Germline loops: CDR1 SQVTM, CDR2 ANQGSEA. The CDR3 spells CSVGYRKNTEAFF. The CDR3 nucleotides read TGCAGCGTTGGGTATCGAAAGAACACTGAAGCTTTCTTT.

In this sample, this clonotype turned up a few times. This chain links TRBV5-1 with TRBJ1-2; 7 bases match TRBD1. The germline V gene encodes CDR1 SGHRS and CDR2 YFSETQ. The CDR3 has 14 residues. The V segment lost 3 bases and the J segment 2 bases; nucleotides outside the gene matches: 4. CDR3 loop: CASSSGQLNYGYTF. The CDR3, as DNA: TGCGCCAGCAGCTCGGGACAGCTCAACTATGGCTACACCTTC.

V usage is TRBV6-1 and J usage is TRBJ1-5, with TRBD1 matching over 7 bases. Germline CDR1 MNHNS, CDR2 SASEGT. Trimming cost V 3 bases and J 3 bases; bases outside gene matches: 5. CDR3 length: 15 amino acids. The CDR3 spells CASSDPTGPNQPQHF. The CDR3 DNA is TGTGCCAGCAGTGACCCGACAGGGCCCAATCAGCCCCAGCATTTT.

This rearrangement joins TRBV12-3 or TRBV12-4 to TRBJ2-1; 8 nucleotides align to TRBD1. The CDR3 sequence is 15 residues long. Trimming cost V 6 bases and J 3 bases; bases outside gene matches: 7. In DNA, the CDR3 is TGTGCCAGCAGAGCTACCGGGACAGGCTACAATGAGCAGTTCTTC. This gives the protein CASRATGTGYNEQFF.

V and J are TRBV29-1 and TRBJ1-1; no definite D call. Germline-derived CDR1 and CDR2 are SQVTM and ANQGSEA. This CDR3 has 13 residues. The V end lost 4 bases, the J end lost 1 base, and 10 bases lay between the germline ends. The CDR3 region has the DNA TGCAGCGTTGGGACCGACGGGAACACTGAAGCTTTCTTT. Its protein product is CSVGTDGNTEAFF.

This chain links TRBV28 with TRBJ2-5; TRBD1 or TRBD2 may be the D gene (5 bases each). This CDR3 is 13 amino acids long. The germline V and J ends were trimmed by 4 bases and 7 bases, with 13 bases remaining between them. Germline V gene sequence: CDR1 MDHEN, CDR2 SYDVKM. The CDR3 DNA sequence: TGTGCCAGCAGTTCAGGATCGAGGGGGACCCAGTACTTC. It encodes CASSSGSRGTQYF.

The chain combines TRBV7-9 with TRBJ1-4, with unresolved D. V lost 5 bases to trimming and J lost 0 bases, with 16 bases between them. Germline lookup yields CDR1 SEHNR and CDR2 FQNEAQ (reference sequence). The length of the CDR3 is 17 residues. In DNA form, the CDR3 reads TGTGCCAGCAGCCTAAGTGGAGGGTCTGCAACTAATGAAAAACTGTTTTTT. Translating gives CASSLSGGSATNEKLFF.

The CDR3 protein is CASSPNQGNTEAFF. The DNA for the CDR3 is TGTGCCAGCAGCCCAAACCAGGGGAACACTGAAGCTTTCTTT. The rearrangement uses TRBV6-1 and TRBJ1-1, with D possibly being TRBD1 (5 bases). Per germline, CDR1 MNHNS and CDR2 SASEGT. CDR3 length: 14 residues. V lost 6 bases and J lost 1, with 12 bases in between.

The chain uses TRBV5-6 and TRBJ2-5, with 8 bases fitting TRBD2. This CDR3 region has 16 residues. J was trimmed by 4 bases and V by 4 bases; bases with no gene match: 12. Germline-derived CDR1 and CDR2 are SGHDT and YYEEEE. The DNA of the CDR3 is TGTGCCAGCAGCCCGGACTTAGCGGGAATCGGAGAGACCCAGTACTTC. This gives the protein CASSPDLAGIGETQYF.

This chain joins TRBV5-6 and TRBJ2-7; TRBD1 matches at 9 bases. This CDR3 has 13 residues. The junction had 5 bases not matched to a gene; V was cut back by 4 bases and J by 6 bases. Germline lookup yields CDR1 SGHDT and CDR2 YYEEEE. The CDR3 bases are TGTGCCAGCAGCCCCGGGACAGGGTTCGAGCAGTACGTC. This gives the protein CASSPGTGFEQYV.

The rearrangement joins TRBV11-1 to TRBJ2-7, with 11 bases that match TRBD2. Germline CDR1 SGHAT, CDR2 FQDESV (reference sequence). V was pared by 5 bases and J by 4 bases, with 1 base of the junction left unmatched. This CDR3 is built from 13 residues. The CDR3 nucleotides read TGTGCCAGCAGCGGGACTAGCGGATACGAGCAGTACTTC. Encoded protein: CASSGTSGYEQYF.

The chain couples TRBV5-1 to TRBJ2-3; TRBD2 agrees at 8 bases. Looked up from germline, CDR1 is SGHRS and CDR2 is YFSETQ. The CDR3 covers 14 residues. The junction had 7 bases not matched to a gene; V was cut back by 4 bases and J by 6 bases. Here the CDR3 reads CASSPRGARDTQYF. CDR3 sequence (DNA): TGCGCCAGCAGCCCGCGGGGGGCACGGGATACGCAGTATTTT.

V usage is TRBV12-3 or TRBV12-4 and J usage is TRBJ2-7; the D gene is possibly TRBD1 (5 bases). Trimming left V 2 bases short and J 0 bases short, with 11 bases between. CDR3 length: 15 amino acids. CDR3 in DNA: TGTGCCAGCAGTTTAAAGGGGTCCTCCTCCTACGAGCAGTACTTC. Its protein is CASSLKGSSSYEQYF.

This clonotype came up a few times. V and J are TRBV7-9 and TRBJ2-1; D ambiguous. Looked up from germline, CDR1 is SEHNR and CDR2 is FQNEAQ (reference sequence). This CDR3 region has 14 residues. The V end lost 5 bases, the J end lost 1 base, and 9 bases lay between the germline ends. The CDR3 DNA follows: TGTGCCAGCAGCCCACTCCTTTCCTACAATGAGCAGTTCTTC. Its translation: CASSPLLSYNEQFF.

This chain connects TRBV5-4 to TRBJ1-4; D perhaps matches TRBD1 (5 bases). Trimming took 4 bases from V and 4 from J, leaving 17 bases between them. The CDR3 is 16 residues long. The germline CDR1 and CDR2 sequences are SGHNT and YYREEE (reference sequence). The CDR3 here is CASSKYDSSINEKLFF. CDR3 nucleotides: TGTGCCAGCAGCAAGTATGACAGCAGCATTAATGAAAAACTGTTTTTT.

There are many counts of this clonotype. The chain uses TRBV24-1 and TRBJ2-1, with TRBD2 identical over 10 bases. The CDR3 is 15 residues long. The V and J ends lost 2 bases and 9 bases, in that order; junction bases with no gene match: 6. CDR1 is KGHDR and CDR2 is SFDVKD in the germline V gene. The CDR3 DNA reads as TGTGCCACCAGTGATTGGGCTAGCGGGGGTGGTGAGCAGTTCTTC. Protein sequence: CATSDWASGGGEQFF.